This TCR beta chain came from a study of technical replicates of blood from several donors. Germline CDR1 is LNHDA and CDR2 is SQIVND (reference sequence). The germline V and J ends were trimmed by 5 bases and 3 bases, with 20 bases remaining between them. CDR3 size: 16 residues. Profiled with immunoSEQ multiplex PCR; TCRdb holds only in-frame clones, not every one. The sample includes more than 80,000 clones, roughly 96% of them seen just once. The receptor's source is a human donor in good health. This chain uses TRBV19 with TRBJ2-7; D is unclear. Sequenced input: T cells isolated from PBMCs. The DNA of the CDR3 is TGTGCCAGTAGTGCTGCTCCGGCTGTGGAGTACTACGAGCAGTACTTC. Translation: CASSAAPAVEYYEQYF.